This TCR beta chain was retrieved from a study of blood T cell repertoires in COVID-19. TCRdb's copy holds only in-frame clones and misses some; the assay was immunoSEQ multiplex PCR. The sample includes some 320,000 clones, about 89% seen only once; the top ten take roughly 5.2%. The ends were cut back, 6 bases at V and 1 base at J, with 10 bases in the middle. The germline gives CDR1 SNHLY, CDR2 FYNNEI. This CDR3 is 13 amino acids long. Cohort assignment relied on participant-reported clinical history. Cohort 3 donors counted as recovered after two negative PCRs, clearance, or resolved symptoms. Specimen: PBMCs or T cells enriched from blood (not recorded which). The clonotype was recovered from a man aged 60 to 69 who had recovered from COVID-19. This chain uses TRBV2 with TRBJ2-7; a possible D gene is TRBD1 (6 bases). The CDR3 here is CASRLGQSYEQYF. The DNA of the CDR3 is TGTGCCAGCAGGCTTGGACAGTCCTACGAGCAGTACTTC.